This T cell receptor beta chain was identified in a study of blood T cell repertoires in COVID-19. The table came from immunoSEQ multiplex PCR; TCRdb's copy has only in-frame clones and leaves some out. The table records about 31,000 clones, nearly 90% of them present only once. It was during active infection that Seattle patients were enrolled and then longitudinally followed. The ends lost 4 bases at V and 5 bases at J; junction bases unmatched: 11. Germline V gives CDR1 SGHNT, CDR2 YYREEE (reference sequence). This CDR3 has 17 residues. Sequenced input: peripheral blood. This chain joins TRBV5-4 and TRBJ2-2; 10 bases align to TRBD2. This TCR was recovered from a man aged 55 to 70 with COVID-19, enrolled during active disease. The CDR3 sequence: CASSHYQAGGSTGELFF. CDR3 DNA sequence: TGTGCCAGCAGCCATTATCAAGCGGGAGGGTCGACCGGGGAGCTGTTTTTT.